Presented here are 20 T cell receptor beta chains from one specimen sequenced in a study of blood T cell repertoires in COVID-19. The protocol was immunoSEQ multiplex PCR, while the TCRdb copy is restricted to in-frame clones and leaves out a portion. The sample gives approximately 34,000 clones, over 75% of which show up once; about 9.8% is in the top ten. The material sequenced was peripheral blood. These TCRs come from a human donor in a cohort sampled during active COVID-19.

The chain has TRBV6-5 and TRBJ2-7; 15 bases agree with TRBD2. The germline V gene encodes CDR1 MNHEY and CDR2 SVGAGI. V gave up 5 bases and J gave up 4 bases; unmatched junction bases: 3. This CDR3 contains 15 residues. DNA of the CDR3: TGTGCCAGCAGTACCGGACTAGCGGGGGGGTACGAGCAGTACTTC. Encoded protein: CASSTGLAGGYEQYF.

V is TRBV28 and J is TRBJ2-1; TRBD2 matches at 9 bases. CDR1 MDHEN and CDR2 SYDVKM come from the germline V gene. The CDR3 sequence is 16 residues long. J gave up 12 bases and V 5 bases, and 17 bases lay outside the gene matches. CDR3 sequence: CASSPLQALAGIRQFF. In nucleotides, the CDR3 is TGTGCCAGCAGTCCTCTACAGGCCCTAGCGGGAATTAGGCAGTTCTTC.

The V gene is TRBV14, the J gene TRBJ1-6, with TRBD1 matching 7 bases. The germline gives CDR1 SGHDN, CDR2 FVKESK. CDR3 length: 15 residues. V was pared by 1 base and J by 7 bases, with 4 bases of the junction left unmatched. In DNA, the CDR3 is TGTGCCAGCAGCCAAGGACAGGGAGTAAATTCACCCCTCCACTTT. This translates into CASSQGQGVNSPLHF.

The rearrangement joins TRBV12-1 to TRBJ2-3; the tabulated D call, TRBD2, remains unverified against the DNA. TRBV12-1 represents a pseudogene. This CDR3 has 16 amino acids. DNA of the CDR3: TGTGCCAGCAGCCCTCATGGCGGGAGGGCGCCAGATACGCAGTATTTT. Its protein product is CASSPHGGRAPDTQYF.

V and J are TRBV5-1 and TRBJ1-1, with 9 bases lining up with TRBD1. Germline-derived CDR1 and CDR2 are SGHRS and YFSETQ. There are 16 residues in the CDR3. V was clipped by 4 bases and J by 2 bases; unmatched bases: 9. CDR3 coding DNA: TGCGCCAGCAGCCCTTCCAAGGACAGGGGAAACACTGAAGCTTTCTTT. The encoded protein is CASSPSKDRGNTEAFF.

This sequence joins TRBV5-1 and TRBJ2-7; 7 bases are a match to TRBD1. J was trimmed by 3 bases and V by 5 bases; bases with no gene match: 14. The germline gives CDR1 SGHRS, CDR2 YFSETQ. The CDR3 spans 16 residues. For the CDR3, the DNA is TGCGCCAGCAGAATCCAACCGGGACAGACTTTCTACGAGCAGTACTTC. It encodes CASRIQPGQTFYEQYF.

The chain couples TRBV10-3 to TRBJ2-4, with 13 bases aligning to TRBD2. Trimming cost V 3 bases and J 2 bases; bases outside gene matches: 1. The CDR3 is 16 residues long. Germline V CDR1 and CDR2: ENHRY, SYGVKD. CDR3 bases: TGTGCCATCAGTGACGGGACTAGCGGGACCAAAAACATTCAGTACTTC. Amino acids: CAISDGTSGTKNIQYF.

The chain employs TRBV11-2 and TRBJ2-1; D may be TRBD1 (6 bases). Germline CDR1 SGHAT, CDR2 FQNNGV. The CDR3 is 11 residues long. The V and J ends lost 8 bases and 9 bases respectively, with 11 bases between them. CDR3 protein: CASGTWGEQFF. DNA for the CDR3: TGTGCCAGCGGGACATGGGGTGAGCAGTTCTTC.

This clone was counted once. The rearrangement joins TRBV5-1 to TRBJ1-2, with D perhaps TRBD1 (6 bases). V was trimmed by 1 base and J by 2 bases, leaving 9 bases between them. CDR1 SGHRS and CDR2 YFSETQ come from the germline V gene. The CDR3 contains 14 residues. CDR3 loop: CASSLTGQNYGYTF. In DNA, the CDR3 is TGCGCCAGCAGCTTGACCGGACAGAACTATGGCTACACCTTC. Using reference TRBV5-1 and TRBJ1-2 for the parts outside the CDR3, the full variable domain is KAGVTQTPRYLIKTRGQQVTLSCSPISGHRSVSWYQQTPGQGLQFLFEYFSETQRNKGNFPGRFSGRQFSNSRSEMNVSTLELGDSALYLCASSLTGQNYGYTFGSGTRLTVV.

The V call is TRBV30, the J call TRBJ1-4; D uncertain. The germline V gene has CDR1 GTSNPN and CDR2 SVGIG (reference sequence). The CDR3 consists of 15 residues. V lost 0 bases and J lost 8, with 16 bases in between. The CDR3 reads CAWSVKVAGFEKLFF. The CDR3 DNA sequence: TGTGCCTGGAGTGTAAAGGTCGCGGGGTTCGAAAAACTGTTTTTT.

The CDR3 here is CAISESKIASPGSNQPQHF. The CDR3 DNA is TGTGCCATCAGTGAGTCGAAAATAGCTTCCCCTGGGAGCAATCAGCCCCAGCATTTT. This chain connects TRBV10-3 to TRBJ1-5; D ambiguous. In germline, CDR1 is ENHRY, CDR2 SYGVKD. The CDR3 consists of 19 residues. The V gene lost 0 bases and the J gene lost 1 base, with 19 bases spanning the gap.

This rearrangement joins TRBV4-1 to TRBJ2-7; D gene uncertain. Deletions cut 1 base from V and 8 bases from J, with 18 bases between. CDR1 and CDR2 from the germline V gene are MGHRA and YSYEKL. The CDR3 totals 15 residues. CDR3 nucleotide sequence: TGCGCCAGCAGCCAAGTTGAGCCTCTTATTTCGAAGCAGTACTTC. Its translation: CASSQVEPLISKQYF.

CDR3 DNA: TGTGCCAGCAGCCAAGGAGGGGGCAGGGTCTCTGGAAACACCATATATTTT. This sequence encodes CASSQGGGRVSGNTIYF. The V and J genes are TRBV7-6 and TRBJ1-3; 7 bases are shared with TRBD1. The CDR3 has 17 residues. V lost 5 bases and J lost 0; bases outside the gene matches: 10. Per the germline V gene, CDR1 is SGHVS and CDR2 is FNYEAQ. The full variable domain, rest sourced from reference TRBV7-6 and TRBJ1-3, is GAGVSQSPRYKVTKRGQDVALRCDPISGHVSLYWYRQALGQGPEFLTYFNYEAQQDKSGLPNDRFSAERPEGSISTLTIQRTEQRDSAMYRCASSQGGGRVSGNTIYFGEGSWLTVV.

The CDR3 region is CASSYRGINNSPLHF. Written as DNA, the CDR3 is TGTGCCAGCAGTTACAGGGGAATAAATAATTCACCCCTCCACTTT. J is TRBJ1-6 and V is TRBV28; 7 positions match TRBD1. With 4 bases clipped from V and 5 bases from J, the junction kept 5 bases outside the gene matches. From germline, CDR1 is MDHEN and CDR2 SYDVKM. This CDR3 contains 15 residues.

The V and J genes are TRBV7-8 and TRBJ2-2; 8 bases are a match to TRBD2. The V and J ends lost 2 bases and 8 bases, in that order; junction bases with no gene match: 10. CDR3 size: 16 residues. From germline, CDR1 is SGHVS and CDR2 FQNEAQ. The DNA for the CDR3 is TGTGCCAGCAGCTTACTGGGATGGACTAGCCGTGGGGAGCTGTTTTTT. Protein: CASSLLGWTSRGELFF.

The chain combines TRBV19 with TRBJ2-1; 9 bases align to TRBD1. The junction had 10 bases not matched to a gene; V was cut back by 4 bases and J by 9 bases. Germline V gives CDR1 LNHDA, CDR2 SQIVND (reference sequence). This CDR3 region has 15 residues. The CDR3 coding sequence is TGTGCCAGTAGTAGAGGACAGGGGAAAGTTAGTGAGCAGTTCTTC. Translated, it gives CASSRGQGKVSEQFF.

The rearrangement joins TRBV4-1 to TRBJ1-1; D gene uncertain. The CDR3 is 16 amino acids. Trimming pared 2 bases from V and 0 bases from J, leaving 13 bases between. Germline CDR1 MGHRA, CDR2 YSYEKL. The CDR3 reads CASSQYFRGLNTEAFF. CDR3 coding DNA: TGCGCCAGCAGCCAATACTTTCGCGGGTTGAACACTGAAGCTTTCTTT.

The rearrangement links TRBV12-3 or TRBV12-4 to TRBJ1-5; no definite D call. The germline V and J ends were trimmed by 3 bases and 5 bases, with 5 bases remaining between them. This CDR3 contains 12 residues. CDR3 amino acids: CASSFADQPQHF. The DNA of the CDR3 is TGTGCCAGCAGTTTCGCGGATCAGCCCCAGCATTTT.

The chain has TRBV28 and TRBJ2-2; TRBD2 is a possible D gene (5 bases). The germline V gene has CDR1 MDHEN and CDR2 SYDVKM. The CDR3 runs 14 residues. V lost 1 base, J lost 5 bases, and 8 bases lay in between. CDR3 in amino acids: CASSLFRGTGELFF. The CDR3 nucleotides read TGTGCCAGCAGTTTATTCCGGGGTACCGGGGAGCTGTTTTTT.

The CDR3 is CASYARAGAPNGEQFF. CDR3 sequence (DNA): TGTGCCAGTTACGCGCGAGCGGGGGCCCCAAACGGTGAGCAGTTCTTC. The rearrangement uses TRBV19 and TRBJ2-1, with 8 bases lining up with TRBD2. The V gene's germline CDR1 is LNHDA and CDR2 SQIVND (reference sequence). V shed 8 bases, J shed 9 bases, and the junction held 18 bases outside the gene matches. This CDR3 spans 16 amino acids.